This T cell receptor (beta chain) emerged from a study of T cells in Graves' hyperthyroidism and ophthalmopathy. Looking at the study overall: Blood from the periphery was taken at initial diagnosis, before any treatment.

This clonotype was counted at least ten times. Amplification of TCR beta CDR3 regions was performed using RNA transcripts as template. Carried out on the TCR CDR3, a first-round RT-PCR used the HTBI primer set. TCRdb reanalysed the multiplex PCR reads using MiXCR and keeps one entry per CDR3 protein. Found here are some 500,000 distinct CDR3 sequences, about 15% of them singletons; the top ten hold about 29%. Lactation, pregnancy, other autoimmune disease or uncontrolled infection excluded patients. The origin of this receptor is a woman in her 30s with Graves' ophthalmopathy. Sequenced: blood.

The CDR3 nucleotides read TGTGCCAGCAGCTTACAGTCCGGGGTTCTCACAGATACGCAGTATTTT. As protein: CASSLQSGVLTDTQYF. The chain has TRBV7-2 and TRBJ2-3, with D perhaps TRBD2 (5 bases). This CDR3 has 16 amino acids. Deletions cut 2 bases from V and 2 bases from J, with 14 bases between. Germline V CDR1 and CDR2: SGHTA, FQGNSA.